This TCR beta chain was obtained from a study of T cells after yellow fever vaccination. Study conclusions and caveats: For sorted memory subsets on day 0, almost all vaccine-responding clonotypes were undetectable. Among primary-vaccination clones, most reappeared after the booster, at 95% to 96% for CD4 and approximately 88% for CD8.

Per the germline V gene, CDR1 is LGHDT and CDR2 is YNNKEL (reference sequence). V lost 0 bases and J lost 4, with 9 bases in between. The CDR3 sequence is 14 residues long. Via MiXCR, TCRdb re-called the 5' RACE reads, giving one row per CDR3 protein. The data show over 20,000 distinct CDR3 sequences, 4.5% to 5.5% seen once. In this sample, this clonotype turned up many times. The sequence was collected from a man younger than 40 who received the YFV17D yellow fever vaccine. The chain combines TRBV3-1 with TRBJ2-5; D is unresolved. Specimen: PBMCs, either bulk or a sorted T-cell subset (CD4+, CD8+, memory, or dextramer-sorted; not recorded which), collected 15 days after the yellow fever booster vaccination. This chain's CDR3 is CASSQERLAETQYF. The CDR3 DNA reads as TGTGCCAGCAGCCAAGAGCGGTTGGCAGAGACCCAGTACTTC.